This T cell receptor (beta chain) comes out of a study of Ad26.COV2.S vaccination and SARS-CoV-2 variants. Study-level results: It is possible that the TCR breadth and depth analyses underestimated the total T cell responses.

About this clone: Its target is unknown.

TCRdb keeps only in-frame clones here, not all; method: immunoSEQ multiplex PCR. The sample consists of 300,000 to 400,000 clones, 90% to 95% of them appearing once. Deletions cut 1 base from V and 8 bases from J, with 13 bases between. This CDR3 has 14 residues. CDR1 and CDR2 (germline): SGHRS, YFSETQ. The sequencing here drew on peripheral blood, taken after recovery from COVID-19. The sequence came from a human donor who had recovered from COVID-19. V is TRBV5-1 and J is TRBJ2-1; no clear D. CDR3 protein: CASSLTGRLDEQFF. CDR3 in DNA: TGCGCCAGCAGCTTGACTGGTAGATTGGATGAGCAGTTCTTC.